What follows are 26 T cell receptor beta chains derived from one specimen sequenced in a study of read filtering for tumor transcriptome and immune sequencing. From approximately 430 ng of RNA, a library with molecular barcoded alpha/delta and beta/gamma adaptors was made. Via MiXCR, TCRdb re-called the reads, giving one row per CDR3 protein. Found here are 40,000 or so distinct CDR3 sequences, more than 13% of them singletons; the top ten hold roughly 6.4%. Sequencing was carried out using a population of CD138-negative cells sorted from bone marrow. The receptor set was obtained from a donor over 35 with multiple myeloma.

This clonotype was counted ten times or more. The V and J genes are TRBV11-3 and TRBJ2-5; TRBD2 is a possible D gene (6 bases). This CDR3 spans 14 amino acids. V dropped 3 bases and J dropped 5 bases, with 13 bases sitting between them. Per germline, CDR1 SGHNT and CDR2 YENEEA. The CDR3 nucleotides read TGTGCCAGCAGCTTCGGGGGATCAAGGGAGACCCAGTACTTC. It codes for CASSFGGSRETQYF.

This clonotype occurred many times. V and J are TRBV28 and TRBJ2-5; no clear D gene. Germline loops: CDR1 MDHEN, CDR2 SYDVKM. V was pared by 6 bases and J by 5 bases, with 10 bases between. The CDR3 runs to 12 residues. The CDR3 coding sequence is TGTGCCAGCAGCCCAGGTCTGGAGACCCAGTACTTC. It yields the protein CASSPGLETQYF.

This clonotype came up many times. This rearrangement joins TRBV7-6 to TRBJ2-7; D is unresolved. This CDR3 has 16 amino acids. V lost 4 bases to trimming and J lost 2 bases, with 18 bases between them. Germline CDR1 reads SGHVS; CDR2 reads FNYEAQ. Here the CDR3 reads CASSSRTQVSPYEQYF. In DNA, the CDR3 is TGTGCCAGCAGCTCTAGAACACAAGTGTCTCCCTACGAGCAGTACTTC.

There are many counts of this clonotype. The rearrangement links TRBV20-1 to TRBJ2-5; tentative D call: TRBD1 (6 bases). CDR1 is DFQATT, CDR2 SNEGSKA, per germline (reference sequence). This CDR3 has 15 amino acids. The V gene lost 5 bases and the J gene lost 1 base, with 17 bases spanning the gap. CDR3 coding DNA: TGCAGTGCTCTTACCAGGACAGCGGTCCAAGAGACCCAGTACTTC. Encoded protein: CSALTRTAVQETQYF.

Comments on this clonotype: It is likely a read error: a sequence one base away is far more abundant. The chain combines TRBV12-3 or TRBV12-4 with TRBJ2-1, with 7 bases identical to TRBD2. The CDR3 spans 16 residues. CDR3 residues: CASRHRWASGYDEQFF. The CDR3, as DNA: TGTGCCAGCAGACATCGGTGGGCTAGCGGCTACGATGAGCAGTTCTTC.

This clonotype came up many times. In nucleotides, the CDR3 is TGTGCCAGCAGCCCCGAGGGGGGGGTTTTGGGCGAGCAGTACTTC. Translating it yields CASSPEGGVLGEQYF. This chain uses TRBV5-6 with TRBJ2-7; possible D gene TRBD2, 7 bases. V dropped 4 bases and J dropped 6 bases, with 20 bases sitting between them. Per germline, CDR1 SGHDT and CDR2 YYEEEE. The CDR3 sequence is 15 residues long.

This clonotype was detected ten times or more. The chain carries TRBV20-1 and TRBJ2-3; D is undetermined. The CDR3 spans 15 residues. Germline loops: CDR1 DFQATT, CDR2 SNEGSKA (reference sequence). Trimming left V 0 bases short and J 0 bases short, with 10 bases between. The CDR3 nucleotides read TGCAGTGCTAGAGACGCCTGGGATAGCACAGATACGCAGTATTTT. Translated: CSARDAWDSTDTQYF.

This clonotype was seen ten or more times. The genes are TRBV10-3 and TRBJ2-7, with 7 nucleotides matching TRBD1. V was pared by 0 bases and J by 3 bases, with 2 bases of the junction left unmatched. Per germline, CDR1 ENHRY and CDR2 SYGVKD. There are 14 residues in the CDR3. In DNA, the CDR3 is TGTGCCATCAGTGAGTCGGGGACAGTCTACGAGCAGTACTTC. It specifies CAISESGTVYEQYF.

This rearrangement joins TRBV28 to TRBJ2-5; 9 bases line up with TRBD1. Germline CDR1 reads MDHEN; CDR2 reads SYDVKM. This CDR3 is 18 amino acids long. The CDR3 here is CAAKGTGYSGVGSQTQYF. Here the CDR3 DNA reads TGTGCAGCAAAAGGGACAGGGTACTCCGGAGTAGGAAGCCAGACCCAGTACTTC.

This clonotype showed up many times. The rearrangement joins TRBV2 to TRBJ2-1, with D hard to call. This CDR3 contains 15 residues. Germline CDR1 SNHLY, CDR2 FYNNEI. V dropped 4 bases and J dropped 3 bases, with 13 bases sitting between them. The CDR3 DNA sequence: TGTGCCAGCAGTGTAGGTCTAGAGAGCTACAATGAGCAGTTCTTC. Amino acids: CASSVGLESYNEQFF.

There are a few counts of this clonotype. A much larger clone differs from this one at a single base, so this may be a read error. The chain recombines TRBV29-1 with TRBJ2-1; no clear D. CDR1 SQVTM and CDR2 ANQGSEA come from the germline V gene. The CDR3 consists of 11 residues. The CDR3 DNA follows: TGCTGCTCTTCGGGCCCGGATGAGCAGTTCTTC. As protein: CCSSGPDEQFF.

About this clonotype itself: A much larger clone sits a single nucleotide away, making a read error possible. The CDR3 ends on some other residue instead of the conserved phenylalanine or tryptophan, so this is likely a read error. CDR3 nucleotide sequence: TGTGCCAGCTGGGGACAGGGACTCAACGAGCAGTACCTC. As protein: CASWGQGLNEQYL. The chain is built from TRBV25-1 and TRBJ2-7; 9 nucleotides line up with TRBD1. This CDR3 is 13 amino acids long. Per germline, CDR1 MGHDK and CDR2 SYGVNS. Trimming took 8 bases from V and 5 from J; bases not matched to a gene: 7.

This clonotype was recorded at least ten times. The chain joins TRBV2 to TRBJ2-1, with TRBD1 as a possible D gene (7 bases). The CDR3 is made up of 14 amino acids. The V end was cut by 7 bases, the J end by 5 bases, with 15 bases between. CDR1 SNHLY and CDR2 FYNNEI come from the germline V gene. The chain's CDR3 is CASTPEGADNEQFF. The CDR3 DNA is TGTGCCAGCACCCCGGAGGGGGCGGACAATGAGCAGTTCTTC.

This clonotype was found many times. The V gene is TRBV28, the J gene TRBJ2-1, with unresolved D. This CDR3 has 14 amino acids. Germline values: CDR1 MDHEN, CDR2 SYDVKM. V lost 2 bases and J 9 bases, leaving 14 bases between the germline ends. CDR3 region: CASSLKIGWSEQFF. The CDR3 bases are TGTGCCAGCAGTTTAAAAATAGGGTGGTCTGAGCAGTTCTTC.

This clonotype has at least ten counts. This chain connects TRBV25-1 to TRBJ2-1; tentative D call: TRBD1 (5 bases). Germline V CDR1 and CDR2: MGHDK, SYGVNS. The CDR3 runs 17 residues. Trimming cost V 5 bases and J 3 bases, with 20 bases left between them. The CDR3 coding sequence is TGTGCCAGCAGTCCCGGGCAGGGTGTAAGCGTCTACAATGAGCAGTTCTTC. Translation gives CASSPGQGVSVYNEQFF.

This clonotype was recorded many times. The chain combines TRBV5-4 with TRBJ2-6; D is unresolved. Per the germline V gene, CDR1 is SGHNT and CDR2 is YYREEE (reference sequence). The CDR3 totals 14 residues. Trimming took off 1 base at V and 2 bases at J, with 4 bases between the two ends. The CDR3, as DNA: TGTGCCAGCAGCTTGACTCCTGGGGCCAACGTCCTGACTTTC. It translates to CASSLTPGANVLTF.

This clonotype was seen ten or more times. V is TRBV7-9 and J is TRBJ2-2; D tentatively reads TRBD1 or TRBD2 (6 bases each). This CDR3 region has 14 residues. Germline CDR1 and CDR2: SEHNR and FQNEAQ (reference sequence). Trimming left V 7 bases short and J 1 base short, with 10 bases between. Here the CDR3 DNA reads TGTGCCAGCAAGGGGGGCTTGAACACCGGGGAGCTGTTTTTT. As protein: CASKGGLNTGELFF.

This clonotype has ten or more counts. The CDR3 DNA reads as TGTGCCAGCAGCTCTCAGACAGCGAACACCGGGGAGCTGTTTTTT. Translated: CASSSQTANTGELFF. V is TRBV7-3 and J is TRBJ2-2; tentatively, D is TRBD1 (5 bases). CDR1 is SGHTA and CDR2 is FQGTGA in the germline V gene. This CDR3 is built from 15 residues. V was trimmed by 4 bases and J by 0 bases, leaving 9 bases between them.

This clonotype was detected ten times or more. This chain uses TRBV7-9 with TRBJ1-5; TRBD1 might be the D (5 bases). The germline CDR1 and CDR2 sequences are SEHNR and FQNEAQ (reference sequence). V was trimmed by 3 bases and J by 0 bases, leaving 27 bases between them. This CDR3 has 21 amino acids. The CDR3 nucleotides are TGTGCCAGCAGCTTGTATGTTGTTGGACACCACCCTTTTTATAGCAATCAGCCCCAGCATTTT. This sequence encodes CASSLYVVGHHPFYSNQPQHF.

This clonotype has at least ten counts. The CDR3, as DNA: TGTGCCAGGACCGCTACCTACGAGCAGTACTTC. Its translation is CARTATYEQYF. The chain joins TRBV21-1 to TRBJ2-7; the table's D call, TRBD2, was not checked against the DNA. TRBV21-1 corresponds to a pseudogene. The CDR3 runs 11 residues.

This clonotype has a count of ten or more. V gene TRBV5-1 combines with J gene TRBJ1-1; D is uncertain. Germline V gene sequence: CDR1 SGHRS, CDR2 YFSETQ. The CDR3 has 12 residues. V gave up 0 bases and J gave up 3 bases, with 3 bases separating them. CDR3: CASSLGDTEAFF. The CDR3 bases are TGCGCCAGCAGCTTGGGGGACACTGAAGCTTTCTTT.

This clonotype was found many times. The chain is built from TRBV7-6 and TRBJ2-1; 7 nucleotides agree with TRBD2. CDR3 length: 15 amino acids. Germline trimming cut 5 bases from V and 7 bases from J; bases unmatched to any gene: 11. Per germline, CDR1 SGHVS and CDR2 FNYEAQ. This CDR3 reads CASSPGLVRGNEQFF. CDR3 in DNA: TGTGCCAGCAGCCCCGGACTAGTTCGGGGGAATGAGCAGTTCTTC.

This clonotype was found many times. The CDR3 region has the DNA TGTGCCAGCAGCATTAACGAGGGGGGCTCCTACAATGAGCAGTTCTTC. The encoded protein is CASSINEGGSYNEQFF. The chain combines TRBV13 with TRBJ2-1; D assignment may be TRBD1 or TRBD2 (6 bases each). V shed 5 bases and J shed 0 bases, with 14 bases lying between them. CDR1 PRHDT and CDR2 FYEKMQ come from the germline V gene (reference sequence). The CDR3 is made up of 16 amino acids.

This clonotype was recorded at least ten times. CDR3 amino acids: CASSKLDTQYF. CDR3 nucleotides: TGTGCCAGCAGCAAGTTGGATACGCAGTATTTT. The chain links TRBV13 to TRBJ2-3; D gene uncertain. V lost 5 bases and J 6 bases, leaving 6 bases between the germline ends. The germline V gene encodes CDR1 PRHDT and CDR2 FYEKMQ (reference sequence). CDR3 length: 11 residues.

This clonotype was detected many times. The chain couples TRBV20-1 to TRBJ1-1; no definite D call. CDR3 length equals 13 residues. Between the trimmed V and J ends, which lost 5 bases and 2 bases, there was a span of 12 bases. The germline gives CDR1 DFQATT, CDR2 SNEGSKA (reference sequence). Here the CDR3 DNA reads TGCAGTGCTCCGCGGACGGGAAACACTGAAGCTTTCTTT. Translated, it gives CSAPRTGNTEAFF.

The table lists this clonotype with many counts. The chain carries TRBV2 and TRBJ2-7, with D tentatively TRBD1 or TRBD2 (6 bases each). The germline CDR1 and CDR2 sequences are SNHLY and FYNNEI. This CDR3 spans 14 amino acids. V was trimmed by 7 bases and J by 7 bases, leaving 20 bases between them. The CDR3 region has the DNA TGTGCCAGCAAAAGGGGGGCTAGTTCGCGAGAGCAGTACTTC. Encoded protein: CASKRGASSREQYF.